The 17 T cell receptor beta chains listed next were all sequenced from one sample in a study of T-cell reconstitution after alpha-beta-depleted transplantation in children. The authors prepared the TCRbeta library with unique molecular identifiers. TCRdb reprocessed the PCR reads with MiXCR, giving one entry per CDR3 protein. The table lists about 610,000 distinct CDR3 sequences, roughly a tenth of them singletons, with approximately 4.1% in the top ten. The source material was PBMCs from the stem cell graft donor, sampled from the stem cell graft. Receptors originate from a human donor who donated a stem cell graft to a child with acute myeloid leukemia.

This chain links TRBV20-1 with TRBJ2-1, with 11 bases aligning to TRBD2. V trimming: 5 bases; J trimming: 8 bases; junction bases outside the gene matches: 8. The CDR3 spans 14 residues. The germline gives CDR1 DFQATT, CDR2 SNEGSKA (reference sequence). The CDR3 reads CSADPTSGSDEQFF. In DNA form, the CDR3 reads TGCAGTGCTGACCCCACTAGCGGGAGCGATGAGCAGTTCTTC.

V is TRBV3-1 and J is TRBJ2-2; D is undetermined. Trimming removed 4 bases at V and 6 bases at J, with 9 bases between. From germline, CDR1 is LGHDT and CDR2 YNNKEL (reference sequence). The CDR3 loop spans 13 amino acids. In nucleotides, the CDR3 is TGTGCCAGCAGCCTCCCCGTATCCGGGGAGCTGTTTTTT. It codes for CASSLPVSGELFF.

The chain couples TRBV12-3 or TRBV12-4 to TRBJ2-7, with D perhaps TRBD2 (7 bases). This CDR3 is 15 amino acids long. V was pared by 6 bases and J by 5 bases, with 20 bases between. The CDR3 DNA reads TGTGCCAGCAGCCCAACTAGCGTCTACAGGGACGAGCAGTACTTC. This translates into CASSPTSVYRDEQYF.

The chain employs TRBV6-2 or TRBV6-3 and TRBJ2-7; D not certain. V lost 7 bases, J lost 5 bases, and 6 bases lay in between. Germline CDR1 reads MNHEY; CDR2 reads SVGEGT. CDR3 length: 10 amino acids. The CDR3 sequence: CASTGDEQYF. As DNA, the CDR3 is TGTGCCAGCACTGGGGACGAGCAGTACTTC.

This chain uses TRBV29-1 with TRBJ2-1; no definite D call. Germline-derived CDR1 and CDR2 are SQVTM and ANQGSEA. This CDR3 is built from 9 residues. V was trimmed by 4 bases and J by 8 bases, leaving 3 bases between them. CDR3 loop: CSVGYEQFF. The CDR3 region has the DNA TGCAGCGTTGGGTATGAGCAGTTCTTC.

This clonotype was counted a few times. J is TRBJ2-3 and V is TRBV24-1; the D gene is possibly TRBD2 (6 bases). This CDR3 has 14 amino acids. In germline, CDR1 is KGHDR, CDR2 SFDVKD. Between the trimmed V and J ends, which lost 3 bases and 11 bases, there was a span of 17 bases. The CDR3 is CATSDPRRGWGQYF. The DNA of the CDR3 is TGTGCCACCAGTGATCCGCGACGGGGGTGGGGGCAGTATTTT.

This clonotype has at least ten counts. V is TRBV12-3 or TRBV12-4 and J is TRBJ2-1, with 8 nucleotides matching TRBD2. The CDR3 loop spans 15 amino acids. After removal of 7 bases from V and 4 bases from J, the junction contained 9 bases not matched to a gene. The DNA for the CDR3 is TGTGCCAGCACCCTAGGTACTAGCGGATACAATGAGCAGTTCTTC. Residues: CASTLGTSGYNEQFF.

V gene TRBV20-1 combines with J gene TRBJ2-3, with D maybe TRBD1 (5 bases). The CDR3 contains 13 residues. The V gene's germline CDR1 is DFQATT and CDR2 SNEGSKA (reference sequence). The germline V and J ends were trimmed by 0 bases and 7 bases, with 11 bases remaining between them. Here the CDR3 reads CSARDQGTHTQYF. The CDR3 bases are TGCAGTGCTAGAGATCAGGGAACCCATACGCAGTATTTT.

This clonotype came up many times. The chain has TRBV25-1 and TRBJ1-1; D uncertain. The V end was cut by 7 bases, the J end by 1 base, with 4 bases between. This CDR3 region has 11 residues. Germline loops: CDR1 MGHDK, CDR2 SYGVNS. As DNA, the CDR3 is TGTGCCAGCATTTGGAACACTGAAGCTTTCTTT. This translates into CASIWNTEAFF.

This clonotype was counted many times. CDR3 sequence: CASTTLIGYNEQFF. The DNA for the CDR3 is TGCGCCAGCACAACGCTTATAGGGTACAATGAGCAGTTCTTC. The gene calls are TRBV5-1 and TRBJ2-1, with D unresolved. V was shortened by 6 bases and J by 4 bases, with 14 bases between the two germline ends. The germline CDR1 and CDR2 sequences are SGHRS and YFSETQ. This CDR3 region has 14 residues.

The gene calls are TRBV12-3 or TRBV12-4 and TRBJ2-7; 7 bases are shared with TRBD2. V trimming: 3 bases; J trimming: 2 bases; junction bases outside the gene matches: 4. This CDR3 comprises 14 residues. The CDR3 loop reads CASSLRDYPYEQYF. The CDR3 nucleotides are TGTGCCAGCAGTTTGCGGGACTACCCCTACGAGCAGTACTTC.

This clonotype was recorded many times. The chain recombines TRBV7-2 with TRBJ2-1; TRBD2 agrees at 13 bases. In germline, CDR1 is SGHTA, CDR2 FQGNSA. The CDR3 extends over 16 amino acids. The ends lost 3 bases at V and 4 bases at J; junction bases unmatched: 3. CDR3 amino acids: CASSFRLAGGYNEQFF. Written as DNA, the CDR3 is TGTGCCAGCAGCTTTAGACTAGCGGGAGGTTACAATGAGCAGTTCTTC.

This clonotype was picked up a small number of times. The chain joins TRBV9 to TRBJ2-7; 7 nucleotides agree with TRBD2. CDR1 SGDLS and CDR2 YYNGEE come from the germline V gene. The CDR3 has 15 amino acids. V lost 2 bases and J lost 4; bases outside the gene matches: 9. The CDR3 protein is CASSVGGSSSYEQYF. In DNA, the CDR3 is TGTGCCAGCAGCGTGGGAGGGTCTTCCTCGTACGAGCAGTACTTC.

The chain combines TRBV6-5 with TRBJ2-7; D gene uncertain. With 6 bases removed from V and 0 bases from J, the gap between germline ends came to 9 bases. Germline-derived CDR1 and CDR2 are MNHEY and SVGAGI. The CDR3 consists of 13 residues. The CDR3 nucleotides are TGTGCCAGCAGCTACCGGCTCTCCTACGAGCAGTACTTC. Translated: CASSYRLSYEQYF.

The rearrangement joins TRBV20-1 to TRBJ2-2; D remains unclear. The germline gives CDR1 DFQATT, CDR2 SNEGSKA (reference sequence). The CDR3 sequence is 12 residues long. Trimming left V 3 bases short and J 7 bases short, with 9 bases between. Here the CDR3 DNA reads TGCAGTGCTAGGGACGTACTCGGGGAGCTGTTTTTT. Translating it yields CSARDVLGELFF.

The table lists this clonotype with a few counts. The chain combines TRBV29-1 with TRBJ2-5; maybe TRBD1 (6 bases). V dropped 6 bases and J dropped 2 bases, with 13 bases sitting between them. Per the germline V gene, CDR1 is SQVTM and CDR2 is ANQGSEA. The CDR3 spans 13 residues. The CDR3 DNA is TGCAGCGTCCGACAGGACCCTCAAGAGACCCAGTACTTC. This codes for CSVRQDPQETQYF.

This chain uses TRBV19 with TRBJ1-1; D perhaps matches TRBD1 (5 bases). The CDR3 runs 16 residues. Trimming shortened V by 5 bases and J by 4 bases, and 20 bases separated the two germline ends. The V gene's germline CDR1 is LNHDA and CDR2 SQIVND (reference sequence). This chain's CDR3 is CASSRLGTAGSTEAFF. In DNA form, the CDR3 reads TGTGCCAGTAGTCGGCTTGGGACCGCTGGGAGCACTGAAGCTTTCTTT. Supplemented by reference TRBV19 and TRBJ1-1, the full variable domain reads DGGITQSPKYLFRKEGQNVTLSCEQNLNHDAMYWYRQDPGQGLRLIYYSQIVNDFQKGDIAEGYSVSREKKESFPLTVTSAQKNPTAFYLCASSRLGTAGSTEAFFGQGTRLTVV.